The sequence of this T cell receptor beta chain was determined in a study of cytomegalovirus exposure and HLA in healthy donors. Notes on the study in general: A later analysis by the authors found several of the most significant clusters apparently linked to common viral pathogens. Most observed TCR sequences were rare, whereas some public TCRs were detected in many donors. A missense DCLRE1C variant was associated with V- and J-gene trimming of TCR beta chains in a later analysis, and an independent cohort replicated the association. Analyses of presence/absence relied on an assumption of roughly uniform sequencing depth across donors.

About this clone itself: What it binds is unknown. The junction departs from the called germline gene at one end, perhaps through a read error.

PCR involved 60 Vbeta and 13 Jbeta primers. Clones were sequenced by immunoSEQ multiplex PCR, and TCRdb holds only the in-frame ones, with some missing. The sample holds some 90,000 clones, 65% to 75% seen once. Germline CDR1 reads MGHRA; CDR2 reads YSYEKL. The CDR3 loop spans 15 amino acids. The sequenced sample was PBMCs. This TCR was recovered from a woman between 70 and 85 years old in good health and CMV-seropositive. The gene calls are TRBV4-1 and TRBJ1-1; D is perhaps TRBD1 (6 bases). The CDR3 is CASSQGERGNPEAFF. As DNA, the CDR3 is TGCGCCAGCAGCCAAGGCGAAAGGGGGAACCCTGAAGCTTTCTTT.